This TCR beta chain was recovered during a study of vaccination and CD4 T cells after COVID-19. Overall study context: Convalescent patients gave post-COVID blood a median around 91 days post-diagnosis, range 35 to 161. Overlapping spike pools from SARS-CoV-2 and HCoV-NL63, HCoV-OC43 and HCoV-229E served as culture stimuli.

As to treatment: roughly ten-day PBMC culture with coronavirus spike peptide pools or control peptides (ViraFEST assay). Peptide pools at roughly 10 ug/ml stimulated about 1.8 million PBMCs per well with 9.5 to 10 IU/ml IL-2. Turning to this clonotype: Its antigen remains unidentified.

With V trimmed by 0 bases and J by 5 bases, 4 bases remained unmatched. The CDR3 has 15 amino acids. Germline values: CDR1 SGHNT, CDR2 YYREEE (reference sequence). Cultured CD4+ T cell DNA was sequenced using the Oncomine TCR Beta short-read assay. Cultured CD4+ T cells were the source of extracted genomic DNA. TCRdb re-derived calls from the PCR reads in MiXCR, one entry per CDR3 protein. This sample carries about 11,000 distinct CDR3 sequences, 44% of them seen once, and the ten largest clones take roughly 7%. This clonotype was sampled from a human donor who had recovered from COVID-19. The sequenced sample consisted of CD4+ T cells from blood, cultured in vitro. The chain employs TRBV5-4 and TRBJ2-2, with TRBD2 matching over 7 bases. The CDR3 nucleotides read TGTGCCAGCAGCTTGGGCGGGGGTCAGACCGGGGAGCTGTTTTTT. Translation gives CASSLGGGQTGELFF.